This section outlines one T cell receptor beta chain sequence together with its context. From germline, CDR1 is KGHSH and CDR2 LQKENI. This CDR3 is built from 17 residues. Unmatched junction bases numbered 10, after V lost 4 bases and J lost 3 bases. The data stem from a study of blood T cell repertoires in COVID-19. Produced via immunoSEQ multiplex PCR; TCRdb's table is partial and in-frame only. The sample consists of approximately 200,000 clones, around 80% of them appearing once. This rearrangement joins TRBV18 to TRBJ1-5, with 9 positions matching TRBD1. The material sequenced was peripheral blood. This TCR came from a woman in her sixties who had recovered from COVID-19. The chain's CDR3 is CASSLGQGASSNQPQHF. CDR3 nucleotide sequence: TGTGCCAGCTCACTGGGACAGGGCGCTTCATCCAATCAGCCCCAGCATTTT. Based on the CDR3 plus reference TRBV18 and TRBJ1-5, the full variable domain is NAGVMQNPRHLVRRRGQEARLRCSPMKGHSHVYWYRQLPEEGLKFMVYLQKENIIDESGMPKERFSAEFPKEGPSILRIQQVVRGDSAAYFCASSLGQGASSNQPQHFGDGTRLSIL.